Listed here are 27 T cell receptor beta chains from one sample, sequenced in a study of shared clonotypes between healthy human individuals. Sequencing used immunoSEQ multiplex PCR; TCRdb keeps in-frame clones, though not all of them. The sample lists 1.5 million to 1.9 million clones; approximately 98% were seen once. Material for sequencing was naive CD4+ T cells sorted from blood. Stated subset: CD45RA+ positively selected. Source of these receptors: a man younger than 40 in good health.

This rearrangement joins TRBV11-2 to TRBJ1-1, with a tentative D call TRBD1 (6 bases). V lost 3 bases to trimming and J lost 1 base, with 12 bases between them. Germline-derived CDR1 and CDR2 are SGHAT and FQNNGV. This CDR3 spans 15 amino acids. The CDR3 DNA follows: TGTGCCAGCAGCTTGTCGGGGGGCCCGAACACTGAAGCTTTCTTT. Protein sequence: CASSLSGGPNTEAFF.

As concerns this clone: Other nucleotide sequences in the sample specify the same CDR3. The CDR3 DNA is TGTGCCAGCAGTCGAAGTAACGAGCAGTACTTC. Residues: CASSRSNEQYF. The chain is built from TRBV6-5 and TRBJ2-7; no firm D call. The V gene's germline CDR1 is MNHEY and CDR2 SVGAGI. The length of the CDR3 is 11 residues. Trimming took 5 bases from V and 5 from J, leaving 7 bases between them.

V is TRBV18 and J is TRBJ2-4, with 10 bases identical to TRBD2. This CDR3 region has 16 residues. Germline V gene data show CDR1 as KGHSH and CDR2 as LQKENI. Trimming took 2 bases from V and 8 from J; bases not matched to a gene: 9. CDR3 coding DNA: TGTGCCAGCTCACCAGTGGCTAGCGGGAGTAGGGACATTCAGTACTTC. As protein: CASSPVASGSRDIQYF.

This chain's CDR3 is CASSVTGYHSYEQYF. The CDR3 DNA is TGTGCCAGCAGTGTGACAGGTTACCACTCCTACGAGCAGTACTTC. The rearrangement joins TRBV28 to TRBJ2-7; tentatively, D is TRBD1 (6 bases). The CDR3 is 15 residues long. V was shortened by 5 bases and J by 0 bases, with 14 bases between the two germline ends. CDR1 is MDHEN, CDR2 SYDVKM, per germline.

Remarks on this clone: Germline is not matched at one junction end, which may reflect a read error. The chain uses TRBV7-9 and TRBJ1-2; D is possibly TRBD1 (6 bases). The CDR3 has 13 residues. Germline V gene lookup returns CDR1 SEHNR and CDR2 FQNEAQ (reference sequence). For the CDR3, the DNA is TGTGCCAGCAGCTTAGGTAGGACAGACAAACGAAACTTC. This encodes CASSLGRTDKRNF.

V gene TRBV2 combines with J gene TRBJ2-7; 8 positions agree with TRBD1. The germline CDR1 and CDR2 sequences are SNHLY and FYNNEI. The CDR3 length is 14 residues. Trimming at V came to 7 bases and at J to 6 bases, leaving 11 bases not matched to a gene. CDR3 bases: TGTGCCAGCATGCCGGACGGAGACAGGGGCGAGCAGTACTTC. Amino acids: CASMPDGDRGEQYF.

V is TRBV5-1 and J is TRBJ2-7; D not resolved. The length of the CDR3 is 14 residues. Germline CDR1 and CDR2: SGHRS and YFSETQ. V gave up 2 bases and J gave up 1 base, with 10 bases separating them. The CDR3 DNA reads TGCGCCAGCAGCTTACGGCAGAATTCCTACGAGCAGTACTTC. Translated: CASSLRQNSYEQYF. The entire variable domain, with the rest obtained from reference TRBV5-1 and TRBJ2-7, is as follows: KAGVTQTPRYLIKTRGQQVTLSCSPISGHRSVSWYQQTPGQGLQFLFEYFSETQRNKGNFPGRFSGRQFSNSRSEMNVSTLELGDSALYLCASSLRQNSYEQYFGPGTRLTVT.

This sequence joins TRBV7-8 and TRBJ2-7; D remains ambiguous. Trimming stripped 0 bases from V and 3 bases from J, with 12 bases between. The CDR3 runs to 15 residues. Germline-derived CDR1 and CDR2 are SGHVS and FQNEAQ. For the CDR3, the DNA is TGTGCCAGCAGCTTAGCAGTCAGCCGCTTCTACGAGCAGTACTTC. Its protein is CASSLAVSRFYEQYF.

The chain is built from TRBV2 and TRBJ2-2, with D possibly TRBD1 on 5 matching bases. Between the trimmed V and J ends, which lost 5 bases and 6 bases, there was a span of 13 bases. This CDR3 is 14 amino acids long. The germline gives CDR1 SNHLY, CDR2 FYNNEI. The CDR3 reads CASSLGQGAGELFF. The CDR3 bases are TGTGCCAGCAGTTTAGGACAAGGGGCCGGGGAGCTGTTTTTT.

J is TRBJ2-7 and V is TRBV4-3, with 10 bases fitting TRBD2. The CDR3 runs 16 residues. Per the germline V gene, CDR1 is LGHNA and CDR2 is YSLEER. V gave up 0 bases and J gave up 5 bases; unmatched junction bases: 7. The chain's CDR3 is CASSQEKAGGPNEQYF. CDR3 coding DNA: TGCGCCAGCAGCCAAGAAAAAGCGGGAGGGCCTAACGAGCAGTACTTC.

This clone appeared a few times. This specimen includes other DNA sequences encoding the same CDR3. The J gene is TRBJ2-1, the V gene TRBV9; TRBD2 is a possible D gene (5 bases). The CDR3 contains 14 residues. V was shortened by 0 bases and J by 2 bases, with 6 bases between the two germline ends. From germline, CDR1 is SGDLS and CDR2 YYNGEE. CDR3 sequence: CASSVGGTYNEQFF. DNA of the CDR3: TGTGCCAGCAGCGTAGGAGGGACCTACAATGAGCAGTTCTTC.

The genes are TRBV7-2 and TRBJ1-5, with D possibly matching TRBD1 (6 bases). CDR1 is SGHTA, CDR2 FQGNSA, per germline. This CDR3 contains 13 residues. Trimming stripped 5 bases from V and 4 bases from J, with 9 bases between. The CDR3 loop reads CASSTGINQPQHF. The CDR3 coding sequence is TGTGCCAGCAGCACAGGGATTAATCAGCCCCAGCATTTT.

The chain has TRBV5-6 and TRBJ1-2; the D gene is possibly TRBD1 (5 bases). The CDR3 sequence is 18 residues long. V shed 4 bases and J shed 8 bases, with 30 bases lying between them. Germline loops: CDR1 SGHDT, CDR2 YYEEEE. The CDR3 reads CASSRGESRQSPRRGYTF. The CDR3 nucleotides read TGTGCCAGCAGCCGGGGGGAGTCCCGACAGTCCCCCCGGAGGGGCTACACCTTC.

The chain links TRBV7-8 to TRBJ2-2; D not certain. The V end was cut by 6 bases, the J end by 1 base, with 12 bases between. The CDR3 has 15 amino acids. Germline CDR1 reads SGHVS; CDR2 reads FQNEAQ. CDR3 in amino acids: CASSSGGENTGELFF. CDR3 coding DNA: TGTGCCAGCAGTTCCGGCGGAGAGAACACCGGGGAGCTGTTTTTT. Together with reference TRBV7-8 and TRBJ2-2, the CDR3 gives the full variable domain: GAGVSQSPRYKVAKRGQDVALRCDPISGHVSLFWYQQALGQGPEFLTYFQNEAQLDKSGLPSDRFFAERPEGSVSTLKIQRTQQEDSAVYLCASSSGGENTGELFFGEGSRLTVL.

The gene calls are TRBV11-2 and TRBJ2-1, with D uncertain. The length of the CDR3 is 16 residues. Germline values: CDR1 SGHAT, CDR2 FQNNGV. Trimming left V 2 bases short and J 1 base short, with 12 bases between. Written as DNA, the CDR3 is TGTGCCAGCAGCTTAATTCTAGTGGGGTCCTACAATGAGCAGTTCTTC. Translating gives CASSLILVGSYNEQFF.

The J gene is TRBJ2-3, the V gene TRBV5-1; 13 nucleotides agree with TRBD2. The CDR3 is 13 residues long. Germline loops: CDR1 SGHRS, CDR2 YFSETQ. The J segment lost 12 bases and the V segment lost 4 bases, leaving 5 bases of the junction unmatched. CDR3 sequence: CASSEGLAGLQYF. The CDR3 DNA sequence: TGCGCCAGCAGCGAGGGACTAGCGGGACTTCAGTATTTT.

The V gene is TRBV5-5, the J gene TRBJ1-3, with D unresolved. This CDR3 has 14 residues. Germline CDR1 is SGHKS and CDR2 is YYEKEE (reference sequence). Trimming stripped 4 bases from V and 0 bases from J, with 8 bases between. The CDR3 sequence: CASSLAPSGNTIYF. CDR3 DNA: TGTGCCAGCAGCCTGGCCCCCTCTGGAAACACCATATATTTT.

The CDR3 spells CASSFSGGAKNTEAFF. The CDR3 DNA reads as TGTGCCAGCAGCTTTTCCGGGGGGGCAAAGAACACTGAAGCTTTCTTT. The V gene is TRBV7-3, the J gene TRBJ1-1; maybe TRBD1 (6 bases). Germline V CDR1 and CDR2: SGHTA, FQGTGA. CDR3 length: 16 amino acids. V lost 3 bases, J lost 1 base, and 15 bases lay in between.

The chain is built from TRBV7-8 and TRBJ2-2; D not certain. This CDR3 comprises 13 residues. V was pared by 5 bases and J by 5 bases, with 9 bases between. In germline, CDR1 is SGHVS, CDR2 FQNEAQ. In nucleotides, the CDR3 is TGTGCCAGCAGCGCTAAGCGAACCGGGGAGCTGTTTTTT. Encoded protein: CASSAKRTGELFF.

Concerning this clone itself: The same CDR3 is also encoded by other DNA sequences in this sample. The J gene is TRBJ2-7, the V gene TRBV15; D might be TRBD2 (5 bases). V shed 5 bases and J shed 4 bases, with 6 bases lying between them. CDR3 size: 11 residues. Germline values: CDR1 LNHNV, CDR2 YYDKDF (reference sequence). The CDR3 protein is CATSRGYEQYF. DNA for the CDR3: TGTGCCACCAGCCGGGGTTACGAGCAGTACTTC. The complete variable domain, with remaining parts taken from reference TRBV15 and TRBJ2-7, reads DAMVIQNPRYQVTQFGKPVTLSCSQTLNHNVMYWYQQKSSQAPKLLFHYYDKDFNNEADTPDNFQSRRPNTSFCFLDIRSPGLGDTAMYLCATSRGYEQYFGPGTRLTVT.

The chain is built from TRBV5-4 and TRBJ1-1, with D perhaps matching TRBD1 (6 bases). Germline CDR1 SGHNT, CDR2 YYREEE (reference sequence). V lost 4 bases to trimming and J lost 5 bases, with 27 bases between them. The CDR3 sequence is 18 residues long. The CDR3 coding sequence is TGTGCCAGCAGCGCCGCTATGGGAGGGGGGATTAAGAGGACTGAAGCTTTCTTT. Translation: CASSAAMGGGIKRTEAFF.

This chain links TRBV5-4 with TRBJ2-5; 8 bases align to TRBD2. V gave up 0 bases and J gave up 1 base; unmatched junction bases: 5. The germline V gene has CDR1 SGHNT and CDR2 YYREEE (reference sequence). The CDR3 consists of 16 residues. The CDR3: CASSLGRGRPQETQYF. Written as DNA, the CDR3 is TGTGCCAGCAGCTTGGGGCGCGGGAGGCCCCAAGAGACCCAGTACTTC.

The chain joins TRBV28 to TRBJ2-5; D not resolved. Per germline, CDR1 MDHEN and CDR2 SYDVKM. Trimming left V 0 bases short and J 5 bases short, with 19 bases between. The CDR3 has 17 amino acids. The CDR3 sequence: CASSLWPTKTLGETQYF. In DNA, the CDR3 is TGTGCCAGCAGTTTATGGCCCACTAAAACCTTGGGGGAGACCCAGTACTTC. The full variable domain, with the rest looked up from reference TRBV28 and TRBJ2-5, is DVKVTQSSRYLVKRTGEKVFLECVQDMDHENMFWYRQDPGLGLRLIYFSYDVKMKEKGDIPEGYSVSREKKERFSLILESASTNQTSMYLCASSLWPTKTLGETQYFGPGTRLLVL.

This chain links TRBV2 with TRBJ2-3, with 8 bases identical to TRBD2. CDR3 length: 15 amino acids. V trimming: 8 bases; J trimming: 4 bases; junction bases outside the gene matches: 11. Germline-derived CDR1 and CDR2 are SNHLY and FYNNEI. Here the CDR3 DNA reads TGTGCCAGCGAGGGCGGGACTAGGGTGGCAGATACGCAGTATTTT. Translating it yields CASEGGTRVADTQYF.

A word on this clone: The same CDR3 also results from other DNA sequences found in this sample. The chain is built from TRBV4-3 and TRBJ2-7; D is uncertain. This CDR3 comprises 14 residues. Germline CDR1 LGHNA, CDR2 YSLEER. Trimming pared 0 bases from V and 2 bases from J, leaving 8 bases between. The CDR3 sequence: CASSQDSGTYEQYF. The CDR3, as DNA: TGCGCCAGCAGCCAAGACTCAGGAACCTACGAGCAGTACTTC.

This chain connects TRBV6-1 to TRBJ1-2; a weak D match, TRBD1 (5 bases). Germline assignment: CDR1 MNHNS and CDR2 SASEGT. This CDR3 is 14 amino acids long. V was clipped by 0 bases and J by 5 bases, with 10 bases between them. The CDR3 nucleotides read TGTGCCAGCAGTGAAGCGACAGAGGGTTATGGCTACACCTTC. This codes for CASSEATEGYGYTF.

Concerning this clone itself: The sample holds other DNA sequences that translate to the same CDR3. The chain links TRBV7-9 to TRBJ1-5; D is possibly TRBD1 (5 bases). This CDR3 is built from 12 residues. V lost 4 bases to trimming and J lost 5 bases, with 6 bases between them. CDR1 and CDR2 from the germline V gene are SEHNR and FQNEAQ (reference sequence). The CDR3 DNA sequence: TGTGCCAGCAGCTCGACAGATCAGCCCCAGCATTTT. Its protein is CASSSTDQPQHF. The whole variable domain, remainder taken from reference TRBV7-9 and TRBJ1-5, is DTGVSQNPRHKITKRGQNVTFRCDPISEHNRLYWYRQTLGQGPEFLTYFQNEAQLEKSRLLSDRFSAERPKGSFSTLEIQRTEQGDSAMYLCASSSTDQPQHFGDGTRLSIL.